This T cell receptor (beta chain) was recorded in a study of regulatory T cells in long-lasting Graves disease. Ten or more counts support this clonotype. Time point: newly diagnosed GD, antithyroid drugs for less than 3 months. Following extraction of RNA from PBMCs, that RNA was used to make the TCR library. CDR3-region Arm-PCR and iRepertoire HTBI primers produced the TCR beta libraries. In TCRdb, the multiplex PCR reads were re-called with MiXCR into one record per CDR3 protein. This sample carries approximately 350,000 distinct CDR3 sequences, around 17% of them seen once, and the ten largest clones take roughly 30%. These data are also associated with another study on T cells in Graves' hyperthyroidism and ophthalmopathy.

This sample comprised peripheral blood mononuclear cells (PBMCs), obtained at new diagnosis, from a patient treated with antithyroid drugs. The source is a middle-aged man with Graves disease.

This chain's CDR3 is CAWSVFSGGSTDTQYF. The CDR3 nucleotides are TGTGCCTGGAGTGTCTTTAGCGGGGGGTCCACAGATACGCAGTATTTT. V usage is TRBV30 and J usage is TRBJ2-3; 10 bases are a match to TRBD2. V gave up 0 bases and J gave up 2 bases; unmatched junction bases: 5. Germline CDR1 is GTSNPN and CDR2 is SVGIG (reference sequence). The CDR3 spans 16 residues.